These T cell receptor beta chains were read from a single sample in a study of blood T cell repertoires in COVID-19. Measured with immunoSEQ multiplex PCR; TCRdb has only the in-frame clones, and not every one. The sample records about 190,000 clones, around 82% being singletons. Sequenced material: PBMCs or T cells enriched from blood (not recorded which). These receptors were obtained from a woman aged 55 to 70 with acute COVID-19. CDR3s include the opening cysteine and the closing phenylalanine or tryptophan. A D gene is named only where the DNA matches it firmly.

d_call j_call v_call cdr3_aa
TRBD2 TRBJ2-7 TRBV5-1 CASSLWSGGVASEDYEQYF
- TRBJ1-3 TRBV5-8 CASSLEEGTGNTIYF
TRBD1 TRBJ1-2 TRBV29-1 CSARTGRGYTF
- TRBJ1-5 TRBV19 CASSQGSGNGEGPQHF
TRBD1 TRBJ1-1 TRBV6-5 CASSWTGTMNTEAFF
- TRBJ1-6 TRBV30 CAWSVRTPLMGNNSPLHF
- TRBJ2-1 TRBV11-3 CASSLSGEYNEQFF
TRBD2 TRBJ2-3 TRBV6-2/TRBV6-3 CASSSGLAGLTDTQYF
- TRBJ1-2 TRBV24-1 CATSDPGAGGGYTF
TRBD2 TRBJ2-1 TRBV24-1 CATQGLAGLQGYNEQFF
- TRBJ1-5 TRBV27 CASNTRGGNQPQHF
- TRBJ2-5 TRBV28 CASSSQGISGETQYF
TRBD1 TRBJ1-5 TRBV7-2 CASSLGTGDNQPQHF
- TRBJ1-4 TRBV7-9 CASSFDRPTNEKLFF
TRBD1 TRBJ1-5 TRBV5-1 CASSPGQYLTQPQHF
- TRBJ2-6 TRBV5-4 CASSGTPGANVLTF
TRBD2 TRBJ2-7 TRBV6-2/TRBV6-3 CASSYKRGVSYEQYF
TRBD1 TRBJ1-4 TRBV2 CASTGQDMKVLFF
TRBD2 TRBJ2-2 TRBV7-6 CASSSTGGLVAGELFF
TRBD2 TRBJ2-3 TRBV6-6 CASRSGGMEHTDTQYF
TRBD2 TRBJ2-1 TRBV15 CATSLQAGGYYEQFF
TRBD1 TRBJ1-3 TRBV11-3 CASSTGAGNTIYF
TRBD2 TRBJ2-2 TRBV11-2 CASSLRAGGPPGELFF
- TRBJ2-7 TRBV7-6 CASSPDPSVRYEQYF
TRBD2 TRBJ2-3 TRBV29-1 CSVEVLAGIETDTQYF
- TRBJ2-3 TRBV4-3 CASSQDLAGTTDTQYF